These 15 T cell receptor beta chains originate from one sample sequenced in a study of blood T cells in healthy people across ages. The use of a sample-barcoded 5' primer and a J-beta primer mix characterized a second PCR of about 6 to 11 cycles. Each CDR3 protein gets one entry after TCRdb re-called the 5' RACE reads with MiXCR. The data show 1.5 million to 2 million distinct CDR3 sequences, with approximately 28% seen just once and approximately 7.7% held by the top ten. The sequenced sample was blood. Receptors were obtained from a woman in her 30s in good health.

This clonotype was observed a few times. The chain employs TRBV29-1 and TRBJ1-2; no firm D call. The ends were cut back, 8 bases at V and 9 bases at J, with 19 bases in the middle. The length of the CDR3 is 12 residues. The germline CDR1 and CDR2 sequences are SQVTM and ANQGSEA. For the CDR3, the DNA is TGCAGCACCCGGACCGGGGAACTCCGCTACACCTTC. This translates into CSTRTGELRYTF.

This chain connects TRBV7-2 to TRBJ1-6, with D unresolved. V lost 3 bases and J 0 bases, leaving 6 bases between the germline ends. The CDR3 runs to 15 residues. CDR1 is SGHTA, CDR2 FQGNSA, per germline. The CDR3 sequence: CASSFTSSYNSPLHF. DNA for the CDR3: TGTGCCAGCAGCTTTACGAGCTCCTATAATTCACCCCTCCACTTT.

CDR3 amino acids: CSVESGEDGNTIYF. DNA of the CDR3: TGCAGCGTTGAATCCGGGGAAGATGGAAACACCATATATTTT. J is TRBJ1-3 and V is TRBV29-1; D not resolved. The ends were cut back, 2 bases at V and 3 bases at J, with 11 bases in the middle. The germline gives CDR1 SQVTM, CDR2 ANQGSEA. The length of the CDR3 is 14 residues.

This clonotype has more than one count but fewer than ten. DNA for the CDR3: TGTGCCAGCAGTCCCACGGCGGGAGAAGAGCAGTTCTTC. Protein sequence: CASSPTAGEEQFF. This chain connects TRBV12-3 or TRBV12-4 to TRBJ2-1, with 7 bases lining up with TRBD2. CDR3 length equals 13 residues. Trimming at V came to 5 bases and at J to 10 bases, leaving 8 bases not matched to a gene.

The rearrangement uses TRBV2 and TRBJ2-3, with 8 bases aligning to TRBD1. The germline CDR1 and CDR2 sequences are SNHLY and FYNNEI. The trim removed 7 bases at V and 10 bases at J, leaving 7 bases unmatched. CDR3 size: 12 residues. The CDR3 loop reads CASKKQGDAQYF. The CDR3 nucleotides are TGTGCCAGCAAAAAACAGGGGGATGCGCAGTATTTT.

Remarks on this clonotype: Relative to the germline gene, one junction end is altered; a read error may explain this. This chain links TRBV7-9 with TRBJ1-2; TRBD1 aligns across 9 bases. Per the germline V gene, CDR1 is SEHNR and CDR2 is FQNEAQ (reference sequence). CDR3 length: 16 residues. CDR3 loop: CSSSTGQGRMLYGYTF. The CDR3 nucleotides are TGTTCCAGCAGCACCGGACAGGGGCGAATGTTGTATGGCTACACCTTC. The entire variable domain, with the rest obtained from reference TRBV7-9 and TRBJ1-2, is as follows: DTGVSQNPRHKITKRGQNVTFRCDPISEHNRLYWYRQTLGQGPEFLTYFQNEAQLEKSRLLSDRFSAERPKGSFSTLEIQRTEQGDSAMYLCSSSTGQGRMLYGYTFGSGTRLTVV.

This clonotype was recorded at least ten times. The V gene is TRBV7-9, the J gene TRBJ2-7, with D possibly being TRBD1 or TRBD2 (5 bases each). Germline CDR1 SEHNR, CDR2 FQNEAQ (reference sequence). The CDR3 has 15 amino acids. V gave up 5 bases and J gave up 5 bases, with 19 bases separating them. CDR3 residues: CASSPQGARIDEQYF. For the CDR3, the DNA is TGTGCCAGCAGCCCTCAGGGAGCTAGGATTGACGAGCAGTACTTC.

There are a few counts of this clonotype. This chain connects TRBV6-5 to TRBJ1-2; D perhaps matches TRBD1 (5 bases). V lost 0 bases to trimming and J lost 7 bases, with 18 bases between them. The germline gives CDR1 MNHEY, CDR2 SVGAGI. The CDR3 loop spans 16 amino acids. In nucleotides, the CDR3 is TGTGCCAGCAGTTACTCGACGGGGGGGGATTCGGGTGGCTACACCTTC. Translating gives CASSYSTGGDSGGYTF.

In its sample, this clonotype was seen a few times. This sequence joins TRBV6-2 or TRBV6-3 and TRBJ2-1, with 8 bases that match TRBD2. V was pared by 7 bases and J by 0 bases, with 2 bases of the junction left unmatched. Per germline, CDR1 MNHEY and CDR2 SVGEGT. The length of the CDR3 is 14 residues. This CDR3 is CASKTSVSYNEQFF. Written as DNA, the CDR3 is TGTGCCAGCAAGACTAGCGTCTCCTACAATGAGCAGTTCTTC.

A few counts support this clonotype. J is TRBJ2-4 and V is TRBV6-1; TRBD2 might be the D (6 bases). The CDR3 is 15 residues long. In germline, CDR1 is MNHNS, CDR2 SASEGT. Trimming pared 6 bases from V and 13 bases from J, leaving 25 bases between. CDR3 DNA sequence: TGTGCCAGCAGCGCCGGTGGCGGGACTTACAATGAGCAGTACTTC. Its protein product is CASSAGGGTYNEQYF.

This clonotype appeared many times. The rearrangement links TRBV12-3 or TRBV12-4 to TRBJ2-5; D is undetermined. CDR3 length: 13 residues. Trimming removed 6 bases at V and 5 bases at J, with 13 bases between. CDR3 sequence: CASRPAAGETQYF. The DNA for the CDR3 is TGTGCCAGCAGGCCGGCGGCCGGGGAGACCCAGTACTTC.

V and J are TRBV7-3 and TRBJ2-3; 10 bases align to TRBD2. The CDR3 is 16 residues long. The trim removed 1 base at V and 0 bases at J, leaving 1 base unmatched. Germline V gene data show CDR1 as SGHTA and CDR2 as FQGTGA. DNA of the CDR3: TGTGCCAGCAGCTTAATAGCGGGGGGAAGCACAGATACGCAGTATTTT. Encoded protein: CASSLIAGGSTDTQYF.

The V and J genes are TRBV4-1 and TRBJ2-4, with 10 bases identical to TRBD1. J gave up 13 bases and V 3 bases, and 12 bases lay outside the gene matches. CDR1 and CDR2 from the germline V gene are MGHRA and YSYEKL. The CDR3 runs to 15 residues. CDR3 DNA: TGCGCCAGCAGCCATCCCGGGACAGGGGAGGAAGAGCAGTACTTC. Translated: CASSHPGTGEEEQYF.

The chain recombines TRBV25-1 with TRBJ2-6; no clear D gene. Between the trimmed V and J ends, which lost 11 bases and 0 bases, there was a span of 8 bases. The CDR3 is 13 residues long. Germline V lookup: CDR1 MGHDK, CDR2 SYGVNS. The CDR3 DNA is TGTGCCGGCATTCACTCTGGGGCCAACGTCCTGACTTTC. Its translation is CAGIHSGANVLTF.

In its sample, this clonotype was seen many times. This chain links TRBV7-2 with TRBJ1-1, with D hard to call. The CDR3 is 13 residues long. The germline gives CDR1 SGHTA, CDR2 FQGNSA. Trimming removed 0 bases at V and 7 bases at J, with 9 bases between. CDR3 sequence (DNA): TGTGCCAGCAGCTTAGCACCACAAGATGAAGCTTTCTTT. Protein sequence: CASSLAPQDEAFF.